This TCR beta chain was sequenced for a study of CXCR3-negative and CXCR3-positive naive CD8 T cells. Broader study findings: The study found comparably high diversity in both naive subsets and much lower diversity in memory CD8+ cells. Post-cryopreservation CXCR3 expression was partly diminished, and the bulk of assays employed fresh PBMCs. For CXCR3-positive naive cells, TRB CDR3s were more hydrophobic than those of CXCR3-negative naive cells.

Regarding this clonotype: Its target is unknown.

The authors made the TRB cDNA libraries by 5' RACE using UMI labels. For each CDR3 protein, TCRdb gives one entry from its re-call of the 5' RACE reads, without DNA. Reported are some 150,000 distinct CDR3 sequences; the ten largest clones contain roughly 0.27%. There are 17 residues in the CDR3. Germline CDR1 MDHEN, CDR2 SYDVKM. The origin of this receptor is a human donor in good health. Some clones in this sample may be carry-over from other donors' samples. The gene calls are TRBV28 and TRBJ2-1; without DNA, the TCRdb call of TRBD1 cannot be checked. Sample: naive CXCR3+ CD8+ T cells from blood. Subset denoted: CD45RO-CCR7+CD27+CD95- naive CD8+ T cells expressing CXCR3 (TNR3+). The CDR3 loop reads CASSLSLGDGPYNEQFF.